This TCR beta chain was observed in a study of T cells in Graves' hyperthyroidism and ophthalmopathy. Study overall: Peripheral blood specimens were obtained at initial diagnosis, prior to any treatment.

There are 15 residues in the CDR3. Germline V CDR1 and CDR2: KGHDR, SFDVKD. V was pared by 4 bases and J by 5 bases, with 3 bases of the junction left unmatched. Fresh peripheral blood, 7.5 to 10 ml of it, supplied the PBMCs. The CDR3 regions of TCR beta were amplified from RNA transcripts. First-round RT-PCR targeting the TCR CDR3 was performed with the HTBI primer set. TCRdb recomputed calls from the multiplex PCR reads with MiXCR, one row per CDR3 protein. The table has a few hundred thousand distinct CDR3 sequences, over 13% seen once; the top ten hold under 20%. The source material was blood. This sequence was found in a young woman with Graves' hyperthyroidism. The chain links TRBV24-1 to TRBJ2-2, with 10 nucleotides matching TRBD2. This CDR3 reads CATSDPSGGTGELFF. The CDR3, as DNA: TGTGCCACCAGTGACCCTAGCGGGGGAACCGGGGAGCTGTTTTTT.